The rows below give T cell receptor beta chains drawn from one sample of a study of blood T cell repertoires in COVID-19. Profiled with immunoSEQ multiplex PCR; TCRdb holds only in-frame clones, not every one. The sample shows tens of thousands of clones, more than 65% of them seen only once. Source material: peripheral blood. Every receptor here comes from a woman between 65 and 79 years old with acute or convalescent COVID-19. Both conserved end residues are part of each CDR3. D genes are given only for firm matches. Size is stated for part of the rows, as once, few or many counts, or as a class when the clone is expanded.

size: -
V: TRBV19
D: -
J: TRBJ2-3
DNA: TGTGCCAGTAGAGCGGAATACACAGATACGCAGTATTTT
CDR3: CASRAEYTDTQYF

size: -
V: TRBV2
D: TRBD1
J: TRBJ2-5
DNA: TGTGCCAGCAGTGATATAGGGGGCACCGGGGAGACCCAGTACTTC
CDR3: CASSDIGGTGETQYF

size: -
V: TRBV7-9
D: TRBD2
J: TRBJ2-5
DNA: TGTGCCAGCAGCTTAGCGGGGGGGCAAGAGACCCAGTACTTC
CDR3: CASSLAGGQETQYF

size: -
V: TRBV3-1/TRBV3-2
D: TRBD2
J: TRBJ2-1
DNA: TGTGCCAGCAGACAGACTAGCGGGAGTAAACTTGAGCAGTTCTTC
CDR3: CASRQTSGSKLEQFF

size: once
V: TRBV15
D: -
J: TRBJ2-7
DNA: TGTGCCACCAGCAGCGAATCGACAGGTTCTTACGAGCAGTACTTC
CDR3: CATSSESTGSYEQYF

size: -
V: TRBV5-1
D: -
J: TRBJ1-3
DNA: TGCGCCAGCAGCTTGGAAGGACTCCTCTCTGGAAACACCATATATTTT
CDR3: CASSLEGLLSGNTIYF

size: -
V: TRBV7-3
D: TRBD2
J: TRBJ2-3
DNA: TGTGCCAGCAGCTTTGCGGGGGTGCTCACAGATACGCAGTATTTT
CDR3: CASSFAGVLTDTQYF

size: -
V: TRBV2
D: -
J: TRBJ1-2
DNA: TGTGCCAGCAGCCCCGGCGGGGGGGTCGACTATGGCTACACCTTC
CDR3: CASSPGGGVDYGYTF

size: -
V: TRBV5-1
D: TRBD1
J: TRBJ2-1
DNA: TGCGCCAGCAGCCACCGGGACAGGGCCTACAATGAGCAGTTCTTC
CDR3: CASSHRDRAYNEQFF

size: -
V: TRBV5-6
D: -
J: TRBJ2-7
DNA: TGTGCCAGCAGCTTATGGGCAGGGGCCTACGAGCAGTACTTC
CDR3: CASSLWAGAYEQYF

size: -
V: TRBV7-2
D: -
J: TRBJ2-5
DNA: TGTGCCAGCAGCTTAGGAGGCAACCGAGAGACCCAGTACTTC
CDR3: CASSLGGNRETQYF

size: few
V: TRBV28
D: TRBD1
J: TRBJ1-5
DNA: TGTGCCAGTTCAGCAGGGGGCAATCCCCAGCATTTT
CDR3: CASSAGGNPQHF

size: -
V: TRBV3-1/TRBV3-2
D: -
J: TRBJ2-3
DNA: TGTGCCAGCAGCCAAACGCGGGGGCTGGGAGATACGCAGTATTTT
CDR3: CASSQTRGLGDTQYF

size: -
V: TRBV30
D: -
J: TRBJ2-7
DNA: TGTGCCTGGAGTGTAGCAGGGTCCCACGAGCAGTACTTC
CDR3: CAWSVAGSHEQYF

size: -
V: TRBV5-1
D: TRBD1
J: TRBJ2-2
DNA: TGCGCCAGCAGCTTGGCAGGGGTAACAGGGGGACCGACCGGGGAGCTGTTTTTT
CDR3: CASSLAGVTGGPTGELFF

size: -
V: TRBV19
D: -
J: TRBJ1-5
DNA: TGTGCCAGTAGTTATATCGGGACAAGGACCCTACGGGATAGCAATCAGCCCCAGCATTTT
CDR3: CASSYIGTRTLRDSNQPQHF

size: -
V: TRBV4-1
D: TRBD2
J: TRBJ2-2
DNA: TGCGCCAGCAGCCAAGCGGCTAGCGGACACACCGGGGAGCTGTTTTTT
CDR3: CASSQAASGHTGELFF

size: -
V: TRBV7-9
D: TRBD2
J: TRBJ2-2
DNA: TGTGCCAGCAGCCTGACTAGCGGGAGGACCGGGGAGCTGTTTTTT
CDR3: CASSLTSGRTGELFF

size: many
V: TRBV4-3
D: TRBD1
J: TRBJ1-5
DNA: TGCGCCAGCAGCCAAGCCCAGGGGGGTCCGGCGCCCCAGCATTTT
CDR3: CASSQAQGGPAPQHF

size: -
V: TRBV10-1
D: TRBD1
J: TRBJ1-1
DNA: TGCGCCAGCAGACCGGGACAGGGAGGAGTAGCTTTCTTT
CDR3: CASRPGQGGVAFF

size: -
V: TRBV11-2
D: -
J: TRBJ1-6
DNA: TGTGCCAGCAGCCAAGACCAGGTGAATTCACCCCTCCACTTT
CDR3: CASSQDQVNSPLHF

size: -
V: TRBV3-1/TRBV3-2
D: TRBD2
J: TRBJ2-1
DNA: TGTGCCAGCAGCCAAGGTCCTAGCGGCTACAATGAGCAGTTCTTC
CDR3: CASSQGPSGYNEQFF

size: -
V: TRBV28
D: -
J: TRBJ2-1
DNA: TGTGCCAGCACCCCAGCGCGGGGAGCCTACAATGAGCAGTTCTTC
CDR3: CASTPARGAYNEQFF